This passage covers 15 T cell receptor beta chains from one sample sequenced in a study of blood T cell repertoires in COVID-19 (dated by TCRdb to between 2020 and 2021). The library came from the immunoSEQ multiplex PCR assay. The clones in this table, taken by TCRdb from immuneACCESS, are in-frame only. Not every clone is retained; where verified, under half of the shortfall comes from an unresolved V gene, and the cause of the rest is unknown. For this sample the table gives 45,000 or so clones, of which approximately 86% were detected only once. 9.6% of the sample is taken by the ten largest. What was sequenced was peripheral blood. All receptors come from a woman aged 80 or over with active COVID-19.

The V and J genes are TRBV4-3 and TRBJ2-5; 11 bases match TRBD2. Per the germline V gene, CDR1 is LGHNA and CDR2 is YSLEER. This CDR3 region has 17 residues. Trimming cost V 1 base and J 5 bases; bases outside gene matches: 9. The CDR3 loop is CASSQGVLAGGRETQYF. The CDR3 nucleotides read TGCGCCAGCAGCCAAGGGGTTCTAGCGGGGGGCCGGGAGACCCAGTACTTC.

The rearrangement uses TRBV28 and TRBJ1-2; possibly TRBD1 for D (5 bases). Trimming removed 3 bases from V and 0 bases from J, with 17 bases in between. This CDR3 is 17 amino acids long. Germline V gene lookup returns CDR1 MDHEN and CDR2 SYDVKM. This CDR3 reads CASSLRQGSGPNYGYTF. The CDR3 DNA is TGTGCCAGCAGTTTGAGGCAGGGAAGTGGGCCTAACTATGGCTACACCTTC.

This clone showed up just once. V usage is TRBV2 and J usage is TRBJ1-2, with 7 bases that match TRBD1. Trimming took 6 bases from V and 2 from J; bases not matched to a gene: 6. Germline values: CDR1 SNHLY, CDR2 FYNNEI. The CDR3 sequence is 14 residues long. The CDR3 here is CASSEQGRNYGYTF. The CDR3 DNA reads TGTGCCAGCAGCGAACAGGGGCGAAACTATGGCTACACCTTC.

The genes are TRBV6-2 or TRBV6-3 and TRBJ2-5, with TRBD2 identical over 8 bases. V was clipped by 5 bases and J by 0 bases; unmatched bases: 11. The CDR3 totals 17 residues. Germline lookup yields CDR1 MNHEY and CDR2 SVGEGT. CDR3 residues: CASSQSDGGAYQETQYF. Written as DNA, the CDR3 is TGTGCCAGCAGTCAAAGTGACGGGGGGGCGTACCAAGAGACCCAGTACTTC.

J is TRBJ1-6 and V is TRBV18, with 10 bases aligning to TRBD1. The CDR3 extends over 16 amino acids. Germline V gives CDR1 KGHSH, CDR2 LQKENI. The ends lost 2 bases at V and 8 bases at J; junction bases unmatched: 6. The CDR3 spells CASSPSTGGRDSPLHF. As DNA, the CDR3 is TGTGCCAGCTCACCATCGACAGGGGGCAGGGATTCACCCCTCCACTTT.

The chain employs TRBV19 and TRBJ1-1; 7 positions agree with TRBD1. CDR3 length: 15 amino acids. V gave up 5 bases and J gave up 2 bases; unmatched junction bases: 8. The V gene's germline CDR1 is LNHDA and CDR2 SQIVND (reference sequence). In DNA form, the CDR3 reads TGTGCCAGTAGTCCCGGGACAGCTTCCAACACTGAAGCTTTCTTT. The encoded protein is CASSPGTASNTEAFF.

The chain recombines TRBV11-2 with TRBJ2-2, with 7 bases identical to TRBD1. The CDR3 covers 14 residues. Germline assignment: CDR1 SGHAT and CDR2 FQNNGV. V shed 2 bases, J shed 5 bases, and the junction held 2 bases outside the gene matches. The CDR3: CASSLRGLTGELFF. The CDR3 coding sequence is TGTGCCAGCAGCTTAAGGGGGCTGACCGGGGAGCTGTTTTTT. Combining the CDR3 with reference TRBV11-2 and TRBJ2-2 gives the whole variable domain EAGVAQSPRYKIIEKRQSVAFWCNPISGHATLYWYQQILGQGPKLLIQFQNNGVVDDSQLPKDRFSAERLKGVDSTLKIQPAKLEDSAVYLCASSLRGLTGELFFGEGSRLTVL.

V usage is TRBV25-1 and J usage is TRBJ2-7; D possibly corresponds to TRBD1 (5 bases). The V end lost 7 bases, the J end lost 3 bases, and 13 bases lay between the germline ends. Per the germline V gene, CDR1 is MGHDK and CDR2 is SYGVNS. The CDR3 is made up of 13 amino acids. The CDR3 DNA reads TGTGCCAGCACAGAGGCAGGGCGCTACGAGCAGTACTTC. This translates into CASTEAGRYEQYF.

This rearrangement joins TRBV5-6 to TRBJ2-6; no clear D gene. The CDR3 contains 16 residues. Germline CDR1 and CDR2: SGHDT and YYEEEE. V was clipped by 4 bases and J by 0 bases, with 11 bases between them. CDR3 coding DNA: TGTGCCAGCAGCCCCCTTGCCGGCTCTGGGGCCAACGTCCTGACTTTC. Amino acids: CASSPLAGSGANVLTF. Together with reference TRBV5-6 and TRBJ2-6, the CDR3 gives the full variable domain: DAGVTQSPTHLIKTRGQQVTLRCSPKSGHDTVSWYQQALGQGPQFIFQYYEEEERQRGNFPDRFSGHQFPNYSSELNVNALLLGDSALYLCASSPLAGSGANVLTFGAGSRLTVL.

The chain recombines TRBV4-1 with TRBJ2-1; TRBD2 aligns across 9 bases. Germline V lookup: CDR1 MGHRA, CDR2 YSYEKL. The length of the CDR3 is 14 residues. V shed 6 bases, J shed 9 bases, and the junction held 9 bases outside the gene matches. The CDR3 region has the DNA TGCGCCAGCAGGGGCGGGGGGGCATTAGGTGAGCAGTTCTTC. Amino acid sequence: CASRGGGALGEQFF.

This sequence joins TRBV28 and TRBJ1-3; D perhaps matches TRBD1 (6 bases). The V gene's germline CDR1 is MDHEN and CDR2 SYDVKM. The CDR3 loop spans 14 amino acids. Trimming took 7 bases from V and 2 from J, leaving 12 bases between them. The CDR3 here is CASIGTLAGNTIYF. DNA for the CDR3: TGTGCCAGCATCGGGACACTCGCTGGAAACACCATATATTTT. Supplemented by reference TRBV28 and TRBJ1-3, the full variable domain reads DVKVTQSSRYLVKRTGEKVFLECVQDMDHENMFWYRQDPGLGLRLIYFSYDVKMKEKGDIPEGYSVSREKKERFSLILESASTNQTSMYLCASIGTLAGNTIYFGEGSWLTVV.

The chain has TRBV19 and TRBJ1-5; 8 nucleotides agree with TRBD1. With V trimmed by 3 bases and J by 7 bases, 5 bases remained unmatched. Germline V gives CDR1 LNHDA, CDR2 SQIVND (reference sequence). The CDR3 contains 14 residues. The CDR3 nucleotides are TGTGCCAGTAGTATGGACAGGGCTGGGCAGCCCCAGCATTTT. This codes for CASSMDRAGQPQHF.

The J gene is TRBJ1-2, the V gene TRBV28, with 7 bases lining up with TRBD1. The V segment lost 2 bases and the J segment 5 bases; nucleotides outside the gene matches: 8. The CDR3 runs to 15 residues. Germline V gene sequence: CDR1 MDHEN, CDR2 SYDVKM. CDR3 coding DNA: TGTGCCAGCAGTTTAGGTGCAGGGGGTGGGTATGGCTACACCTTC. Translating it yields CASSLGAGGGYGYTF.

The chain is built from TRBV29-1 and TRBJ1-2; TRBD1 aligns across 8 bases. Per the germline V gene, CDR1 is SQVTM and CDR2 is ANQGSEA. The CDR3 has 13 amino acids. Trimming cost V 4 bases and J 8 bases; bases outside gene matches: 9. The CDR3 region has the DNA TGCAGCGTTGCTCCAGGGGGCCTTGGAGGCTACACCTTC. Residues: CSVAPGGLGGYTF.

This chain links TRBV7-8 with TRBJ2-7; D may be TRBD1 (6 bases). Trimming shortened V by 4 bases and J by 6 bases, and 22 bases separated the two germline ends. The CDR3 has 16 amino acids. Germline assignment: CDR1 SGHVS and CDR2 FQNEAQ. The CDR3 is CASSSITGRQVVEQYF. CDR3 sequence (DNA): TGTGCCAGCAGCTCCATAACAGGGAGACAGGTAGTCGAGCAGTACTTC.